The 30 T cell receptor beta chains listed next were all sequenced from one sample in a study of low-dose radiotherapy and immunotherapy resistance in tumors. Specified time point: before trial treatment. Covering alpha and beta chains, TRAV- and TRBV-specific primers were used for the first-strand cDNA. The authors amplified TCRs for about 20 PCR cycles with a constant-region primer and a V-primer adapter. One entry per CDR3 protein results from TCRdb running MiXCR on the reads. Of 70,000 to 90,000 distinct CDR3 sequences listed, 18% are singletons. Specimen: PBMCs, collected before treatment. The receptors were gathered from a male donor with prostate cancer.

CDR3 nucleotide sequence: TGTGCCAGCAGCTTCCCCCGGGGAGGTCAAGAGACCCAGTACTTC. It translates to CASSFPRGGQETQYF. The chain employs TRBV14 and TRBJ2-5, with D perhaps TRBD2 (6 bases). Germline V gene data show CDR1 as SGHDN and CDR2 as FVKESK. V was pared by 5 bases and J by 2 bases, with 15 bases between. This CDR3 is built from 15 residues.

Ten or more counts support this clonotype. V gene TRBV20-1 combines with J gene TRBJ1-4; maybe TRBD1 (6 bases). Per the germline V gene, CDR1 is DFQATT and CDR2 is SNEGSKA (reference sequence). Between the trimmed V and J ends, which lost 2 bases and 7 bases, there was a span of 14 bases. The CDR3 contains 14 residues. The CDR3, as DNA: TGCAGTGCTAGAAGGGGGGGAGTTCGTGAAAAACTGTTTTTT. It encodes CSARRGGVREKLFF.

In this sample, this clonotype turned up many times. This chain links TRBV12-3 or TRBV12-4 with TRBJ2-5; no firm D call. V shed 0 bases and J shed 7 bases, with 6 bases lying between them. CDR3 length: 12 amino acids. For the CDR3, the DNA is TGTGCCAGCAGTTTAGCCCGGAGGACCCAGTACTTC. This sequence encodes CASSLARRTQYF.

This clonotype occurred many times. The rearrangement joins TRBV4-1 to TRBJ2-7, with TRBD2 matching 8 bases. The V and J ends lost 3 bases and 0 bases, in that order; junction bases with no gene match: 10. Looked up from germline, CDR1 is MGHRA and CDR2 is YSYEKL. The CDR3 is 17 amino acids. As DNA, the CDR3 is TGCGCCAGCAGCCAGGCCCCAACTAGCGGTTCCTCCTACGAGCAGTACTTC. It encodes CASSQAPTSGSSYEQYF.

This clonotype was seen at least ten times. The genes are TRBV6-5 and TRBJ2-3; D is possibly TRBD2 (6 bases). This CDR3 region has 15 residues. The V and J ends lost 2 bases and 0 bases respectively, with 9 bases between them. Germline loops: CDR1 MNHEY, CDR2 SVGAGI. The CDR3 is CASSYGAGSTDTQYF. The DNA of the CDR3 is TGTGCCAGCAGTTACGGGGCGGGGAGCACAGATACGCAGTATTTT.

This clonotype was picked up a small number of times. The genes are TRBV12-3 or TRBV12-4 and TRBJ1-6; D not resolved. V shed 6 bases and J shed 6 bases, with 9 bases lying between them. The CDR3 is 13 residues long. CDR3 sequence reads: CASSTTGNSPLHF. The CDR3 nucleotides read TGTGCCAGCAGCACAACGGGTAATTCACCCCTCCACTTT.

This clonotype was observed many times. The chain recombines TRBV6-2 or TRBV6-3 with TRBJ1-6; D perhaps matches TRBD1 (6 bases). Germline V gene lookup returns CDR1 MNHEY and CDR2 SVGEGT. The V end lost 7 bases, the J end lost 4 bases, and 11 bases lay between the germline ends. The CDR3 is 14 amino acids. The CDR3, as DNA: TGTGCCAGCATTCCGGACAGTTATAATTCACCCCTCCACTTT. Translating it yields CASIPDSYNSPLHF.

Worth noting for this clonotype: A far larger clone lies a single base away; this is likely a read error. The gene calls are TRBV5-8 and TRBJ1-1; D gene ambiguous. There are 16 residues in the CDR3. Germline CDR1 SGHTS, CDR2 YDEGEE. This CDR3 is CAISLRGRSAGTEAFF. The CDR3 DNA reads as TGTGCCATCAGCTTACGGGGTCGGTCTGCAGGCACTGAAGCTTTCTTT.

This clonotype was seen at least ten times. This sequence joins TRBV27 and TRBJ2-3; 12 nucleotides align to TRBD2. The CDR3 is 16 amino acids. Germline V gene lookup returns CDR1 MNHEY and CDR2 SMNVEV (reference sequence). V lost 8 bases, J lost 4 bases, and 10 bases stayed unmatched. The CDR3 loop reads CASGTTGLAGPDTQYF. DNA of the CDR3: TGTGCCAGCGGAACCACCGGACTAGCGGGGCCAGATACGCAGTATTTT.

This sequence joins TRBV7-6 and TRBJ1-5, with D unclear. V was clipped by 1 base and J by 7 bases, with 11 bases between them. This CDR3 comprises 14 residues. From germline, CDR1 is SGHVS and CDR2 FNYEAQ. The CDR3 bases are TGTGCCAGCAGCTTAGACACGGAGGGCCAGCCCCAGCATTTT. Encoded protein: CASSLDTEGQPQHF. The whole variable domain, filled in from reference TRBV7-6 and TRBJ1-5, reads GAGVSQSPRYKVTKRGQDVALRCDPISGHVSLYWYRQALGQGPEFLTYFNYEAQQDKSGLPNDRFSAERPEGSISTLTIQRTEQRDSAMYRCASSLDTEGQPQHFGDGTRLSIL.

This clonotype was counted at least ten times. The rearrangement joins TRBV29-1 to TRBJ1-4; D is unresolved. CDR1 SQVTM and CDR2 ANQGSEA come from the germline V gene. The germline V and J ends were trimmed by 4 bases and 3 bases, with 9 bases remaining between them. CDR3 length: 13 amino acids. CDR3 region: CSVGPHPNEKLFF. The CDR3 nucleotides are TGCAGCGTTGGGCCCCATCCTAATGAAAAACTGTTTTTT.

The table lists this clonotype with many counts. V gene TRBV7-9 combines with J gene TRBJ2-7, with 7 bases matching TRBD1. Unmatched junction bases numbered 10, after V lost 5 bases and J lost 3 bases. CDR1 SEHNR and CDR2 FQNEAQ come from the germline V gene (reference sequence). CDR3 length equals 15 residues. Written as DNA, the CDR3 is TGTGCCAGCAGCCCAGGGACAGCTAGATTCTACGAGCAGTACTTC. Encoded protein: CASSPGTARFYEQYF.

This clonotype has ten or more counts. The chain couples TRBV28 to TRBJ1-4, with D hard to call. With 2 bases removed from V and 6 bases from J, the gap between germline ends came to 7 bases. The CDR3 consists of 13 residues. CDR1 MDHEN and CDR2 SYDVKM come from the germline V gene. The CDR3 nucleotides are TGTGCCAGCAGTTTACCCCAGGATGAAAAACTGTTTTTT. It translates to CASSLPQDEKLFF.

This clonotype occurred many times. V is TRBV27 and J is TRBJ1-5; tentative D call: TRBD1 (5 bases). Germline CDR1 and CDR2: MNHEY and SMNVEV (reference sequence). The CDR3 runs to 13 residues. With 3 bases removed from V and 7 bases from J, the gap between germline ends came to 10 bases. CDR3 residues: CASSLGGWQPQHF. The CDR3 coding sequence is TGTGCCAGCAGTTTGGGGGGGTGGCAGCCCCAGCATTTT.

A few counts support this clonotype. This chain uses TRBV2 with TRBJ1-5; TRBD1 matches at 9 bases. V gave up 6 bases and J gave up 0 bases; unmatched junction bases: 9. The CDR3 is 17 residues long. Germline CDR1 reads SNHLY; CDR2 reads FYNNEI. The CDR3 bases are TGTGCCAGCAGCCCCGGGACAGGGATTTATAGCAATCAGCCCCAGCATTTT. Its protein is CASSPGTGIYSNQPQHF.

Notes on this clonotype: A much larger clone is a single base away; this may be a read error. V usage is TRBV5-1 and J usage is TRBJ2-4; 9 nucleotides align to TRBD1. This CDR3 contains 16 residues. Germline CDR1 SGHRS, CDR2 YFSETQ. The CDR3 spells CGSSLVQGAGKNIQYF. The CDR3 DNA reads TGCGGCAGCAGCTTGGTACAGGGGGCAGGTAAAAACATTCAGTACTTC. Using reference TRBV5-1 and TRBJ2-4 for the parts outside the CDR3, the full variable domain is KAGVTQTPRYLIKTRGQQVTLSCSPISGHRSVSWYQQTPGQGLQFLFEYFSETQRNKGNFPGRFSGRQFSNSRSEMNVSTLELGDSALYLCGSSLVQGAGKNIQYFGAGTRLSVL.

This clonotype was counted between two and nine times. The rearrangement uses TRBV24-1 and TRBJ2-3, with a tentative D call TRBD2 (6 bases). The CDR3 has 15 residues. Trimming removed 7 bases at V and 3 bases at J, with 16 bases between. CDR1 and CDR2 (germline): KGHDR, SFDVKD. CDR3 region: CATSGTGGGTDTQYF. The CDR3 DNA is TGTGCCACCAGCGGAACGGGTGGAGGGACAGATACGCAGTATTTT.

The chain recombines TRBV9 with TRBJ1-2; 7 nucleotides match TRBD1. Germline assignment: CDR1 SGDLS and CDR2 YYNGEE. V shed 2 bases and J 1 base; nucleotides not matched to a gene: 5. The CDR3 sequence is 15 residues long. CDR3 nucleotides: TGTGCCAGCAGCGTCGGGGGACAGCTTAACTATGGCTACACCTTC. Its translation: CASSVGGQLNYGYTF.

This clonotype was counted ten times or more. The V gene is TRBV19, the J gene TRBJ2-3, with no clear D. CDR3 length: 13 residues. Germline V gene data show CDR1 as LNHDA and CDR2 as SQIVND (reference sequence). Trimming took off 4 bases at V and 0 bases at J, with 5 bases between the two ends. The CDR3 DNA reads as TGTGCCAGTAGTACTAGTAGCACAGATACGCAGTATTTT. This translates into CASSTSSTDTQYF.

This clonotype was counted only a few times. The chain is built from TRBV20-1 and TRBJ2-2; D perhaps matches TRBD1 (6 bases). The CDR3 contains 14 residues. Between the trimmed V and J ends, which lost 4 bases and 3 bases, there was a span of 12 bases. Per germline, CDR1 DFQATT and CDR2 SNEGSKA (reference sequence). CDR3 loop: CSATQGTDTGELFF. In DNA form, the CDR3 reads TGCAGTGCTACTCAGGGGACGGACACCGGGGAGCTGTTTTTT.

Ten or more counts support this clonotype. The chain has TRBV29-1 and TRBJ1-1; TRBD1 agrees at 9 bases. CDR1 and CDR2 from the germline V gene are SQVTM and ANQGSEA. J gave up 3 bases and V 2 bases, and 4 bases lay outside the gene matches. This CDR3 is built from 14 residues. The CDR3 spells CSVEKTGGDTEAFF. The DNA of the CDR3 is TGCAGCGTTGAAAAGACAGGGGGTGACACTGAAGCTTTCTTT.

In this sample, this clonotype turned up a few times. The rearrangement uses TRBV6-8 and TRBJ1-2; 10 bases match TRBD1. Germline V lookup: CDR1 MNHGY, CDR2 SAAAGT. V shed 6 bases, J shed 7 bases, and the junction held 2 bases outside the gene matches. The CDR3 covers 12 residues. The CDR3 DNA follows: TGTGCCAGCAGGACAGGGGGCCTTGGCTACACCTTC. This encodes CASRTGGLGYTF.

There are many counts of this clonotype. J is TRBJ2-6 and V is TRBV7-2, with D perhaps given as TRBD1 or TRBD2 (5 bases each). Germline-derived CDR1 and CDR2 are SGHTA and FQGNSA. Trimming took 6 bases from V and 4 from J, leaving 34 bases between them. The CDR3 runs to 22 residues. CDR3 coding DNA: TGTGCCAGCAGTCCCGGTCCAGGGACCCCCTCTTCACTTGGGCGGGGGGCCAACGTCCTGACTTTC. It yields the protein CASSPGPGTPSSLGRGANVLTF.

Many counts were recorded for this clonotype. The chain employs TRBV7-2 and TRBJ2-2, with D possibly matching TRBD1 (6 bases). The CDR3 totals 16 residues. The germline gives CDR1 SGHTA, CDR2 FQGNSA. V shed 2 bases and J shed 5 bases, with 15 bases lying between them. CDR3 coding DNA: TGTGCCAGCAGCTTAAATGGGGGCGGTATTACCGGGGAGCTGTTTTTT. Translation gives CASSLNGGGITGELFF.

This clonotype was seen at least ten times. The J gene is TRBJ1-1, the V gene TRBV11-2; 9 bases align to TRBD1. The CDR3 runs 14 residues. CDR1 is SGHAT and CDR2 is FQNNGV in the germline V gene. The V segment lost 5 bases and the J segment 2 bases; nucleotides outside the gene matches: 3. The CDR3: CASSPGQGNTEAFF. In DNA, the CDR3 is TGTGCCAGCAGCCCGGGACAGGGTAACACTGAAGCTTTCTTT.

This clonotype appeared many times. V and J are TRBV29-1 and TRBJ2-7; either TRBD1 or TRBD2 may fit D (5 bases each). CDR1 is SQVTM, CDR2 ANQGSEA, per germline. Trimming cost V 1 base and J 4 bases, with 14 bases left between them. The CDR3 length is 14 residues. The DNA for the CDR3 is TGCAGCGTTGAAGTGAGGGGTCAGCGGTACGAGCAGTACTTC. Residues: CSVEVRGQRYEQYF.

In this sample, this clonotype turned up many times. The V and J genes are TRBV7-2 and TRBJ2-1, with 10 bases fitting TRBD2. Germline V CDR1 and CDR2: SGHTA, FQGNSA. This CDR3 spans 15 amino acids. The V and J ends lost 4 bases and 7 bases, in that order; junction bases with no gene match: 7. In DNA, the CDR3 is TGTGCCAGCAGCTCGAGCGGGGGGGCGAAGAATGAGCAGTTCTTC. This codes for CASSSSGGAKNEQFF.

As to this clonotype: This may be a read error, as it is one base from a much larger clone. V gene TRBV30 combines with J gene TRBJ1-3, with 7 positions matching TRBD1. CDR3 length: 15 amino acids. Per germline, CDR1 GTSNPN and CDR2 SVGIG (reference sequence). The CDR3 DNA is TGTGCCTGGAGCGCTACTACAGGGGTTGGAAGCACCATATATTTT. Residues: CAWSATTGVGSTIYF.

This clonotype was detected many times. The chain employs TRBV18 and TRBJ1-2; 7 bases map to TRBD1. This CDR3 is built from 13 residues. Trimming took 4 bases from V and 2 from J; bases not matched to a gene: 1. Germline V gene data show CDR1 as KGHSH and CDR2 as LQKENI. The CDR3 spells CASSRQGNYGYTF. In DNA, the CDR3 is TGTGCCAGCTCACGACAGGGAAACTATGGCTACACCTTC.

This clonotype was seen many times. CDR3 amino acids: CASSDRWAGSTDTQYF. DNA for the CDR3: TGTGCCAGCAGTGATCGGTGGGCAGGGAGTACAGATACGCAGTATTTT. This chain connects TRBV6-2 or TRBV6-3 to TRBJ2-3; TRBD1 or TRBD2 may be the D gene (5 bases each). CDR1 and CDR2 from the germline V gene are MNHEY and SVGEGT. The CDR3 loop spans 16 amino acids. The V end was cut by 5 bases, the J end by 3 bases, with 18 bases between.